The rows below give T cell receptor beta chains drawn from one sample of a study of blood T cells in healthy people across ages. Each CDR3 protein is one row after TCRdb ran MiXCR on the 5' RACE reads. The top ten hold approximately 7.7% of the sample, which has about 1,800,000 distinct CDR3 sequences, 28% seen once. Source material: blood. The receptors derive from a woman in her 30s in good health. The CDR3 runs from the conserved cysteine through the conserved F or W. A D gene is named only where the DNA matches it firmly. Clone size is stated in some rows and not others, as once, few, many or a class when expanded.

abundance,j_gene,v_gene,d_gene,CDR3aa,CDR3nt
NA,TRBJ2-1,TRBV6-2/TRBV6-3,NA,CASSYRGLEQFF,TGTGCCAGCAGTTATCGGGGCTTGGAGCAGTTCTTC
NA,TRBJ1-1,TRBV21-1,NA,CASSKRSPTGPYIYTEAFF,TGTGCCAGCAGCAAACGGTCCCCGACAGGACCTTATATTTACACTGAAGCTTTCTTT
NA,TRBJ2-7,TRBV20-1,NA,CSAIVGFEQYF,TGCAGTGCTATTGTCGGGTTCGAGCAGTACTTC
NA,TRBJ2-1,TRBV20-1,NA,CSARDTGTGGNEQFF,TGCAGTGCTAGAGATACGGGGACTGGGGGAAATGAGCAGTTCTTC
NA,TRBJ2-2,TRBV10-3,TRBD1,CAISEPTGAGELFF,TGTGCCATCAGTGAGCCGACAGGGGCTGGGGAGCTGTTTTTT
NA,TRBJ2-5,TRBV20-1,TRBD1,CSAREEQGSQETQYF,TGCAGTGCTAGAGAGGAACAGGGGAGCCAAGAGACCCAGTACTTC
many,TRBJ1-2,TRBV20-1,TRBD1,CSARDGTGGNGYTF,TGCAGTGCTAGAGATGGGACAGGGGGCAATGGCTACACCTTC
many,TRBJ2-1,TRBV7-9,TRBD2,CASSVTSAAPNEQFF,TGTGCCAGCAGCGTAACTAGCGCGGCCCCAAATGAGCAGTTCTTC
NA,TRBJ1-1,TRBV18,TRBD1,CASSIGGRDTEAFF,TGTGCCAGCTCCATAGGGGGCAGAGACACTGAAGCTTTCTTT
NA,TRBJ1-4,TRBV15,NA,CATSRDAGGGEKLFF,TGTGCCACCAGCAGAGATGCCGGGGGCGGTGAAAAACTGTTTTTT
few,TRBJ2-7,TRBV6-2/TRBV6-3,TRBD2,CASRELAGTYEQYF,TGTGCCAGCAGAGAACTAGCGGGAACCTACGAGCAGTACTTC
NA,TRBJ2-7,TRBV5-1,TRBD1,CASSVQGETYEQYF,TGCGCCAGCAGCGTACAGGGGGAAACCTACGAGCAGTACTTC
NA,TRBJ2-7,TRBV12-3/TRBV12-4,TRBD2,CASSPSRLASGSRRVYKQYF,TGTGCCAGCAGCCCGTCTAGGTTGGCTAGCGGGAGTCGGAGGGTTTACAAGCAGTACTTC
NA,TRBJ2-4,TRBV7-2,TRBD2,CASSSGLAGGSIQYF,TGTGCCAGCAGCTCGGGACTAGCGGGAGGGTCCATTCAGTACTTC
few,TRBJ2-3,TRBV15,NA,CATSAIHSSDPSTDTQYF,TGTGCCACCAGCGCAATTCACTCTAGCGACCCTAGCACAGATACGCAGTATTTT
NA,TRBJ2-5,TRBV7-9,NA,CASSRPGVQETQYF,TGTGCCAGCAGCCGTCCGGGGGTACAAGAGACCCAGTACTTC
NA,TRBJ2-5,TRBV11-2,NA,CASSLGAWADQETQYF,TGTGCCAGCAGCTTAGGGGCCTGGGCCGACCAAGAGACCCAGTACTTC
many,TRBJ1-2,TRBV5-1,NA,CASSLLGESGYTF,TGCGCCAGCAGCTTACTGGGGGAAAGTGGCTACACCTTC
NA,TRBJ1-6,TRBV5-1,TRBD1,CASSIGQGAVNSPPHF,TGCGCCAGCAGCATAGGACAGGGGGCGGTAAATTCACCCCCCCACTTT
few,TRBJ2-1,TRBV3-1,TRBD1,CASSHRDRGRAEQFF,TGTGCCAGCAGCCACCGGGACAGGGGGCGCGCTGAGCAGTTCTTC
NA,TRBJ1-2,TRBV2,NA,CASSFEGEGPYGYTF,TGTGCCAGCAGTTTCGAAGGGGAGGGGCCCTATGGCTACACCTTC
NA,TRBJ2-5,TRBV20-1,TRBD1,CSARQGQGFLETQYF,TGCAGTGCTAGACAGGGACAGGGATTTTTGGAGACCCAGTACTTC
many,TRBJ2-1,TRBV4-1,NA,CASSQDRGQSYNEQFF,TGCGCCAGCAGCCAAGACCGCGGACAGAGCTACAATGAGCAGTTCTTC
few,TRBJ2-1,TRBV12-5,NA,CASGLGGARNEQFF,TGTGCTAGTGGTTTAGGGGGAGCGAGGAATGAGCAGTTCTTC
NA,TRBJ1-6,TRBV20-1,TRBD1,CGAPEPGTGDSPLHF,TGCGGTGCACCAGAACCCGGGACAGGGGACTCACCCCTCCACTTT
NA,TRBJ2-1,TRBV7-3,TRBD2,CASSLNSGAGGTYNEQFF,TGTGCCAGCAGCTTAAACTCTGGCGCGGGGGGGACCTACAATGAGCAGTTCTTC
NA,TRBJ1-4,TRBV5-5,NA,CASSPVAGVGEKLFF,TGTGCCAGCAGCCCGGTGGCAGGGGTCGGTGAAAAACTGTTTTTT
NA,TRBJ2-7,TRBV5-5,NA,CASSYIGTPPSYEQYF,TGTGCCAGCAGCTATATCGGGACACCTCCTTCCTACGAGCAGTACTTC
NA,TRBJ2-5,TRBV6-5,NA,CASSGGWGRGTQYF,TGTGCCAGCAGTGGGGGGTGGGGGCGCGGGACCCAGTACTTC
many,TRBJ1-2,TRBV20-1,NA,CSARDQDNYGYTF,TGCAGTGCTAGAGATCAAGACAACTATGGCTACACCTTC
few,TRBJ2-3,TRBV10-3,TRBD2,CAIGRGGRAGDTQYF,TGTGCCATCGGAAGGGGCGGGAGGGCCGGAGATACGCAGTATTTT
many,TRBJ2-5,TRBV7-9,NA,CASRIVMEGETQYF,TGTGCCAGCAGGATCGTGATGGAGGGAGAGACCCAGTACTTC
NA,TRBJ1-4,TRBV5-6,TRBD1,CASSFGDRAEKLFF,TGTGCCAGCAGTTTTGGGGACAGGGCTGAAAAACTGTTTTTT
NA,TRBJ2-5,TRBV5-1,TRBD2,CASSRGISGGKETQYF,TGCGCCAGCAGCCGCGGAATTAGCGGGGGGAAAGAGACCCAGTACTTC
NA,TRBJ2-1,TRBV7-7,NA,CASSFKIAAYNEQFF,TGTGCCAGCAGCTTTAAGATCGCGGCCTACAATGAGCAGTTCTTC
few,TRBJ1-1,TRBV29-1,NA,CSVRGATNTEAFF,TGCAGCGTGAGGGGGGCTACCAACACTGAAGCTTTCTTT
few,TRBJ2-2,TRBV6-2/TRBV6-3,NA,CASSYQRPNTGELFF,TGTGCCAGCAGTTACCAACGTCCGAACACCGGGGAGCTGTTTTTT
few,TRBJ2-3,TRBV5-1,TRBD2,CASSLGAGALTDTQYF,TGCGCCAGCAGCTTGGGAGCGGGGGCCCTCACAGATACGCAGTATTTT
many,TRBJ2-1,TRBV10-1,NA,CASSENGSYNEQFF,TGCGCCAGCAGTGAAAACGGGTCCTACAATGAGCAGTTCTTC
few,TRBJ1-2,TRBV9,NA,CASSVVGENYGYTF,TGTGCCAGCAGCGTAGTCGGTGAGAACTATGGCTACACCTTC
many,TRBJ2-1,TRBV10-1,NA,CASSAAPGGESHNEQFF,TGCGCCAGCAGTGCCGCCCCAGGGGGGGAGTCCCACAATGAGCAGTTCTTC
NA,TRBJ2-3,TRBV20-1,NA,CSAPWTDTQYF,TGCAGCGCGCCCTGGACAGATACGCAGTATTTT
NA,TRBJ2-1,TRBV6-4,NA,CASSTTRTEQFF,TGTGCCAGCAGTACTACCAGGACTGAGCAGTTCTTC
few,TRBJ2-5,TRBV6-5,NA,CASSPPADQQETQYF,TGTGCCAGCAGTCCCCCGGCCGACCAGCAAGAGACCCAGTACTTC
many,TRBJ2-3,TRBV11-2,NA,CASSPTDSTDTQYF,TGTGCCAGCAGCCCGACAGATAGCACAGATACGCAGTATTTT
many,TRBJ2-4,TRBV13,TRBD2,CASRGDQGLAGRDIQYF,TGTGCCAGCAGAGGCGATCAGGGACTAGCGGGAAGAGACATTCAGTACTTC